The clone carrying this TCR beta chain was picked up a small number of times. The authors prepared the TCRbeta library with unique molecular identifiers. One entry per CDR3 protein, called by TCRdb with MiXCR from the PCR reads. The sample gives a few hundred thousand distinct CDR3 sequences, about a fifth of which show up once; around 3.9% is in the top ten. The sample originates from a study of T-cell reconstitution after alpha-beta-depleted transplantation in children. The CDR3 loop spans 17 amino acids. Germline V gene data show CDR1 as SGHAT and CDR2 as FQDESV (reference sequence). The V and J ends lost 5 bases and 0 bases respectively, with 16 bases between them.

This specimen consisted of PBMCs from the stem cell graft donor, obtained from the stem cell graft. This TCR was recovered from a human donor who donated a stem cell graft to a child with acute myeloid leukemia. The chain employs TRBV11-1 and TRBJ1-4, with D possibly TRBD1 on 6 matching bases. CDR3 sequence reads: CASSESGWTATNEKLFF. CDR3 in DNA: TGTGCCAGCAGCGAAAGCGGATGGACAGCAACTAATGAAAAACTGTTTTTT.